In its sample, the clone carrying this T cell receptor (beta chain) was seen many times. Its antigen is not identified. TCRdb processed the 5' RACE reads anew with MiXCR; each CDR3 protein has one entry. The table includes over 110,000 distinct CDR3 sequences, approximately 8.4% detected once. The CDR3 consists of 12 residues. Trimming stripped 0 bases from V and 4 bases from J, with 4 bases between. Germline-derived CDR1 and CDR2 are LGHNA and YNFKEQ. This sample stems from a study of CD8 T cells in ankylosing spondylitis. Study observations and caveats: Roughly eight highly homologous variants formed a TCR beta motif that appeared characteristic of ankylosing spondylitis blood.

V is TRBV4-2 and J is TRBJ2-7, with no clear D. What was sequenced was synovial fluid, either unsorted or a sorted T cell fraction (not recorded which). The receptor was derived from a male donor with ankylosing spondylitis. CDR3 region: CASSQDLYEQYF. The CDR3, as DNA: TGTGCCAGCAGCCAAGATCTATACGAGCAGTACTTC.